A single sample gave rise to the 23 T cell receptor beta chains below, sequenced in a study of T-cell reconstitution after alpha-beta-depleted transplantation in children. Construction of the TCRbeta library involved unique molecular identifiers. Each CDR3 protein is one row after TCRdb ran MiXCR on the PCR reads. The sample has some 460,000 distinct CDR3 sequences, about 16% seen once. This sample comprised PBMCs, mostly from graft donor cells, obtained 360 days after TCRalphabeta/CD19-depleted stem cell transplant. Receptor source: a boy in the first two years of life who had a stem cell transplant for Wiskott-Aldrich syndrome, so the T cells may come from the graft donor.

The chain joins TRBV6-5 to TRBJ1-2, with D possibly TRBD1 on 5 matching bases. Trimming stripped 2 bases from V and 8 bases from J, with 9 bases between. Germline CDR1 is MNHEY and CDR2 is SVGAGI. The CDR3 runs 12 residues. The CDR3 here is CASSYDGDGYTF. The CDR3 DNA reads as TGTGCCAGCAGTTACGATGGGGACGGCTACACCTTC.

This chain links TRBV7-2 with TRBJ2-3; no clear D gene. Trimming stripped 6 bases from V and 1 base from J, with 8 bases between. The CDR3 sequence is 13 residues long. Germline CDR1 is SGHTA and CDR2 is FQGNSA. In DNA, the CDR3 is TGTGCCAGCAGGAAATTCGGCACAGATACGCAGTATTTT. It encodes CASRKFGTDTQYF.

This sequence joins TRBV5-1 and TRBJ2-1, with 7 bases fitting TRBD1. Losses at the gene ends were 0 bases for V and 1 base for J; bases not matched to a gene: 4. Germline lookup yields CDR1 SGHRS and CDR2 YFSETQ. The CDR3 has 16 residues. The CDR3 bases are TGCGCCAGCAGCTTGGAACCGGACAGGTCCTACAATGAGCAGTTCTTC. It codes for CASSLEPDRSYNEQFF.

The chain recombines TRBV11-2 with TRBJ2-3; 8 nucleotides align to TRBD2. Germline V gives CDR1 SGHAT, CDR2 FQNNGV. Unmatched junction bases numbered 6, after V lost 6 bases and J lost 1 base. The CDR3 consists of 15 residues. The CDR3 nucleotides read TGTGCCAGCAGTCGGGGGGGGAGTGGCACAGATACGCAGTATTTT. Translating it yields CASSRGGSGTDTQYF.

There are a few counts of this clonotype. The chain employs TRBV24-1 and TRBJ1-2; D is possibly TRBD1 (5 bases). The CDR3 runs 14 residues. The ends were cut back, 5 bases at V and 8 bases at J, with 17 bases in the middle. CDR1 and CDR2 (germline): KGHDR, SFDVKD. The CDR3 sequence is CATSVDSAVGGYTF. The CDR3 DNA reads as TGTGCCACCAGTGTAGACAGTGCCGTCGGGGGCTACACCTTC.

The rearrangement joins TRBV6-2 or TRBV6-3 to TRBJ2-7, with TRBD1 matching over 7 bases. Trimming removed 6 bases from V and 3 bases from J; junction bases left unmatched: 11. CDR1 MNHEY and CDR2 SVGEGT come from the germline V gene. CDR3 length equals 15 residues. This chain's CDR3 is CASSRDSPHYYEQYF. As DNA, the CDR3 is TGTGCCAGCAGCCGGGACAGCCCCCACTACTACGAGCAGTACTTC.

This clonotype was counted a few times. The chain joins TRBV29-1 to TRBJ2-5, with TRBD1 matching over 9 bases. The CDR3 extends over 14 amino acids. CDR1 SQVTM and CDR2 ANQGSEA come from the germline V gene. With 2 bases clipped from V and 5 bases from J, the junction kept 6 bases outside the gene matches. The CDR3 nucleotides read TGCAGCGTTGAAAGTACAGGGGGCAGTGAGACCCAGTACTTC. Translation: CSVESTGGSETQYF.

This clonotype was found a few times. The CDR3 DNA follows: TGTGCCAGCAGCTCTTCTACCGCAGGGGGGGGTGAGCAGTTCTTC. Protein sequence: CASSSSTAGGGEQFF. V gene TRBV7-9 combines with J gene TRBJ2-1; D may match TRBD1 or TRBD2 (7 bases each). Trimming removed 4 bases from V and 9 bases from J, with 19 bases in between. There are 15 residues in the CDR3. Per the germline V gene, CDR1 is SEHNR and CDR2 is FQNEAQ (reference sequence).

In its sample, this clonotype was seen a few times. For the CDR3, the DNA is TGCGCCAGACTCCGGGCGGGGGAGTATAATGAGCAGTTCTTC. Translation: CARLRAGEYNEQFF. The chain joins TRBV10-1 to TRBJ2-1, with 7 bases identical to TRBD2. The CDR3 runs 14 residues. Unmatched junction bases numbered 12, after V lost 9 bases and J lost 7 bases. From germline, CDR1 is WNHNN and CDR2 SYGVQD (reference sequence).

The V and J genes are TRBV20-1 and TRBJ2-4, with a possible D match to TRBD2 (6 bases). V was shortened by 5 bases and J by 0 bases, with 20 bases between the two germline ends. CDR3 length: 17 amino acids. The V gene's germline CDR1 is DFQATT and CDR2 SNEGSKA (reference sequence). The CDR3 bases are TGCAGTGCTGGGACGACCATGGGGGGATTAGCCAAAAACATTCAGTACTTC. This encodes CSAGTTMGGLAKNIQYF.

This chain uses TRBV28 with TRBJ2-7, with D uncertain. Trimming pared 6 bases from V and 3 bases from J, leaving 9 bases between. The CDR3 totals 12 residues. CDR1 and CDR2 from the germline V gene are MDHEN and SYDVKM. As DNA, the CDR3 is TGTGCCAGCAGCTTCGCCTACTACGAGCAGTACTTC. Protein: CASSFAYYEQYF.

The J gene is TRBJ2-2, the V gene TRBV4-2, with D uncertain. Germline V lookup: CDR1 LGHNA, CDR2 YNFKEQ. V lost 1 base and J 0 bases, leaving 12 bases between the germline ends. CDR3 length equals 17 residues. The CDR3 bases are TGTGCCAGCAGCCAAGTCCTGCGAACAGCGAACACCGGGGAGCTGTTTTTT. It is translated as CASSQVLRTANTGELFF.

This clonotype has more than one count but fewer than ten. The chain is built from TRBV15 and TRBJ1-2; D may be TRBD1 (6 bases). Germline V gene data show CDR1 as LNHNV and CDR2 as YYDKDF (reference sequence). This CDR3 region has 15 residues. The germline V and J ends were trimmed by 3 bases and 8 bases, with 19 bases remaining between them. The CDR3 spells CATSSQGIWARGYTF. The DNA of the CDR3 is TGTGCCACCAGCAGTCAGGGGATATGGGCTAGGGGCTACACCTTC.

This chain links TRBV5-5 with TRBJ1-4, with D possibly being TRBD1 (5 bases). This CDR3 has 14 residues. Deletions cut 0 bases from V and 8 bases from J, with 11 bases between. Germline V gives CDR1 SGHKS, CDR2 YYEKEE (reference sequence). CDR3 in amino acids: CASSLVRGGEKLFF. The CDR3 coding sequence is TGTGCCAGCAGCTTGGTCCGGGGCGGGGAAAAACTGTTTTTT.

Only a few counts were recorded for this clonotype. The V and J genes are TRBV6-2 or TRBV6-3 and TRBJ2-7; possibly TRBD1 for D (6 bases). The CDR3 covers 13 residues. Germline V gene data show CDR1 as MNHEY and CDR2 as SVGEGT. Trimming shortened V by 4 bases and J by 7 bases, and 14 bases separated the two germline ends. The CDR3 spells CASSSGAKGEQYF. Written as DNA, the CDR3 is TGTGCCAGCAGTTCAGGGGCCAAAGGGGAGCAGTACTTC.

This clonotype occurred a few times. The V call is TRBV13, the J call TRBJ2-7; 9 bases align to TRBD2. V was pared by 3 bases and J by 5 bases, with 11 bases of the junction left unmatched. This CDR3 has 16 residues. CDR1 is PRHDT and CDR2 is FYEKMQ in the germline V gene (reference sequence). CDR3: CASSFLWAGGSDEQYF. The DNA of the CDR3 is TGTGCCAGCAGCTTCCTCTGGGCGGGGGGGTCGGACGAGCAGTACTTC.

The gene calls are TRBV10-3 and TRBJ2-5, with a possible D match to TRBD1 (6 bases). The germline V gene has CDR1 ENHRY and CDR2 SYGVKD. Trimming shortened V by 0 bases and J by 2 bases, and 10 bases separated the two germline ends. This CDR3 region has 15 residues. CDR3 residues: CAISESKTGQETQYF. The CDR3 DNA sequence: TGTGCCATCAGTGAGTCCAAGACAGGACAAGAGACCCAGTACTTC.

This clonotype was detected many times. The chain uses TRBV24-1 and TRBJ2-3; TRBD1 matches 7 bases. The CDR3 runs to 16 residues. Germline lookup yields CDR1 KGHDR and CDR2 SFDVKD. J lost 3 bases, V lost 4 bases, and 9 bases had no gene match. The CDR3 nucleotides read TGTGCCACCAGTGACCCACAGGGGTTCGGGACAGATACGCAGTATTTT. It codes for CATSDPQGFGTDTQYF.

J is TRBJ2-3 and V is TRBV29-1, with TRBD2 as a possible D gene (6 bases). The CDR3 totals 13 residues. V was pared by 7 bases and J by 4 bases, with 15 bases between. Germline-derived CDR1 and CDR2 are SQVTM and ANQGSEA. The CDR3 spells CSAAGTFADTQYF. CDR3 bases: TGCAGCGCCGCCGGGACTTTCGCAGATACGCAGTATTTT.

The CDR3 spells CATKGESYNSPLHF. In nucleotides, the CDR3 is TGTGCCACCAAAGGGGAATCCTATAATTCACCCCTCCACTTT. The chain recombines TRBV15 with TRBJ1-6; perhaps TRBD1 as D (5 bases). The CDR3 consists of 14 residues. In germline, CDR1 is LNHNV, CDR2 YYDKDF (reference sequence). The V end was cut by 7 bases, the J end by 1 base, with 8 bases between.

This clonotype was seen at least ten times. This sequence joins TRBV5-6 and TRBJ2-1, with 10 bases lining up with TRBD2. The germline V gene encodes CDR1 SGHDT and CDR2 YYEEEE. With 0 bases clipped from V and 4 bases from J, the junction kept 10 bases outside the gene matches. The CDR3 is made up of 18 amino acids. DNA for the CDR3: TGTGCCAGCAGCTTGGGGTCTAGCGGGAGTAATCTTTACAATGAGCAGTTCTTC. This translates into CASSLGSSGSNLYNEQFF.

The chain joins TRBV28 to TRBJ1-5; tentative D call: TRBD1 (6 bases). This CDR3 spans 13 amino acids. Trimming stripped 7 bases from V and 7 bases from J, with 14 bases between. Germline loops: CDR1 MDHEN, CDR2 SYDVKM. The CDR3 coding sequence is TGTGCCAGCACACAAGGGGGGCGGCAGCCCCAGCATTTT. This encodes CASTQGGRQPQHF.

This clonotype has a handful of counts. V gene TRBV20-1 combines with J gene TRBJ1-3; TRBD1 matches at 12 bases. Per the germline V gene, CDR1 is DFQATT and CDR2 is SNEGSKA (reference sequence). The CDR3 has 15 amino acids. Unmatched junction bases numbered 2, after V lost 3 bases and J lost 2 bases. The CDR3 is CSASRDRGPGNTIYF. The CDR3 DNA follows: TGCAGTGCTAGTAGGGACAGGGGGCCTGGAAACACCATATATTTT.